This TCR beta chain is drawn from a study of shared clonotypes between healthy human individuals. The DNA input per sorted-subset replicate PCR was 150 to 200 ng, corresponding to roughly 31,000 T cell genomes. Only in-frame clones appear in the TCRdb table, and some are missing; sequencing was by immunoSEQ multiplex PCR. The table records around 1.4 million clones, 98% of them present only once. Comment on this clone: No antigen is known for it.

Trimming cost V 1 base and J 0 bases, with 13 bases left between them. Germline-derived CDR1 and CDR2 are SGHVS and FQNEAQ. The CDR3 contains 17 residues. Study-level findings and limits: Sequencing depth was a factor that was expected to affect clonotype sharing among donors.

This TCR was sampled from a man aged 30-40 years in good health. The material sequenced was naive CD4+ T cells sorted from blood. Indicated subset: CD45RA+ positively selected. The genes are TRBV7-8 and TRBJ1-3; D not certain. As DNA, the CDR3 is TGTGCCAGCAGCTTAGTTCGGGTCAGTAGCTCTGGAAACACCATATATTTT. Protein: CASSLVRVSSSGNTIYF.